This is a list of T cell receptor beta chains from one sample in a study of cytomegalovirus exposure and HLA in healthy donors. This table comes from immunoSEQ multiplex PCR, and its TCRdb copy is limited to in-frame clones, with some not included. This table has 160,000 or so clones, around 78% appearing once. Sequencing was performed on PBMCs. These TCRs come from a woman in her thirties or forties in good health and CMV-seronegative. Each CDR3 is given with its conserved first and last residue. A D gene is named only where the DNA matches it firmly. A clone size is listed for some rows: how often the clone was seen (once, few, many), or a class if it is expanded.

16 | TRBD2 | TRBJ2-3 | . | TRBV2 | CASRAGLAGSTDTQYF | TGTGCCAGCAGGGCCGGACTAGCGGGTAGCACAGATACGCAGTATTTT
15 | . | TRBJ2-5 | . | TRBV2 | CASSEWILEDVDQYF | TGTGCCAGCAGTGAATGGATACTAGAAGATGTGGACCAGTACTTC
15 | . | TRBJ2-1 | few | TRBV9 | CASSSHWSSYNEQFF | TGTGCCAGCAGCTCACATTGGAGCTCCTACAATGAGCAGTTCTTC
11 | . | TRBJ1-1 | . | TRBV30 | CACAGYTEAFF | TGTGCCTGCGCAGGGTACACTGAAGCTTTCTTT
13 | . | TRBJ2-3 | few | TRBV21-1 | CASTTSGREAQYF | TGTGCCAGCACCACTAGCGGGAGGGAGGCGCAGTATTTT
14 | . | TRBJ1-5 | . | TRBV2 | CASSQQGRGQPQHF | TGTGCCAGCAGTCAACAGGGAAGGGGTCAGCCCCAGCATTTT
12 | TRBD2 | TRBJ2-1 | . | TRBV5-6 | CASSWTSLEQFF | TGTGCCAGCAGTTGGACTAGCTTGGAGCAGTTCTTC
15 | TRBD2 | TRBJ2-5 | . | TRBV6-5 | CASRSTGRVQETQYF | TGTGCCAGCAGGAGTACCGGGAGGGTCCAAGAGACCCAGTACTTC
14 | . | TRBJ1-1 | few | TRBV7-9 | CASSYDRLNTEAFF | TGTGCCAGCAGCTATGACAGGCTGAACACTGAAGCTTTCTTT
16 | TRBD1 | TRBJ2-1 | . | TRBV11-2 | CASSLDLGQGHYEQFF | TGTGCCAGCAGCTTAGATCTGGGACAGGGACATTATGAGCAGTTCTTC
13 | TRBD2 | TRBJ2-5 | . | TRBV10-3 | CAISGGLAETQYF | TGTGCCATCAGTGGGGGACTAGCGGAGACCCAGTACTTC
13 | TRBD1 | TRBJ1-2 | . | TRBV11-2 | CASSLGDRGLRTF | TGTGCCAGCAGCTTAGGTGACAGGGGGCTTAGGACCTTC
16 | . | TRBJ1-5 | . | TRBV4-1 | CASSQEAVYSNQPQHF | TGCGCCAGCAGCCAAGAAGCGGTTTATAGCAATCAGCCCCAGCATTTT
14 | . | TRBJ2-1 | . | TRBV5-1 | CASSLEVTYNEQFF | TGCGCCAGCAGCTTGGAAGTGACATACAATGAGCAGTTCTTC
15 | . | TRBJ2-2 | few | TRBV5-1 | CASSGAAANTGELFF | TGCGCCAGCAGTGGGGCAGCCGCGAACACCGGGGAGCTGTTTTTT
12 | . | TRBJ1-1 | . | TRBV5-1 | CASSKGDTEAFF | TGCGCCAGCAGCAAGGGAGACACTGAAGCTTTCTTT
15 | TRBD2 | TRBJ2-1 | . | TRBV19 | CASSRLAGGNNEQFF | TGTGCCAGTAGCAGACTAGCGGGAGGCAACAATGAGCAGTTCTTC
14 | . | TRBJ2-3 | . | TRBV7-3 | CASSSGHTTDTQYF | TGTGCCAGCAGCTCGGGACATACCACAGATACGCAGTATTTT
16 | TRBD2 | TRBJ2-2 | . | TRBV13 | CASRGGADQNTGELFF | TGTGCCAGCCGGGGGGGGGCGGACCAGAACACCGGGGAGCTGTTTTTT
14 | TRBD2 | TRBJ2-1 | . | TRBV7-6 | CASSLTSGSNEQFF | TGTGCCAGCAGCTTAACTAGCGGGAGTAATGAGCAGTTCTTC
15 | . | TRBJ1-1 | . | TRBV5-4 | CASSLNGGRNTEAFF | TGTGCCAGCAGCTTAAATGGGGGCAGGAACACTGAAGCTTTCTTT
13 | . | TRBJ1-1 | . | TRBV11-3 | CASSYRTVGEAFF | TGTGCCAGCAGCTACCGGACAGTCGGTGAAGCTTTCTTT
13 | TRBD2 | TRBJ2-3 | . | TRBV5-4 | CASTGGWADTQYF | TGTGCCAGCACCGGGGGGTGGGCAGATACGCAGTATTTT
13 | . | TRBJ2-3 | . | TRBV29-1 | CSVEGDGEDTQYF | TGCAGCGTTGAAGGAGATGGAGAAGATACGCAGTATTTT
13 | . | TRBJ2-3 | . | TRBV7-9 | CASSQIGWDTQYF | TGTGCCAGCAGCCAAATCGGGTGGGATACGCAGTATTTT
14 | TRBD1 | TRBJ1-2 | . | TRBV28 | CASRPGGGVGGYTF | TGTGCCAGCAGACCAGGGGGCGGTGTGGGTGGCTACACCTTC
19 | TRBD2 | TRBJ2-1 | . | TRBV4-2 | CASSQAGTSGPSSYNEQFF | TGTGCCAGCAGCCAGGCCGGGACTAGCGGGCCGAGCTCCTACAATGAGCAGTTCTTC
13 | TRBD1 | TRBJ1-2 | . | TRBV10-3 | CAISTGDFYGYTF | TGTGCCATCTCAACAGGGGACTTCTATGGCTACACCTTC
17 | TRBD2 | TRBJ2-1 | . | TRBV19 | CASSIVAGSGSYNEQFF | TGTGCCAGTAGTATTGTAGCGGGGAGTGGCTCCTACAATGAGCAGTTCTTC
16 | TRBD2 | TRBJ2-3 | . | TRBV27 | CASSTSAIVSTDTQYF | TGTGCCAGCAGTACTAGCGCGATCGTTAGCACAGATACGCAGTATTTT
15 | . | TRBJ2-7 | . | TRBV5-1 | CASTDPAGNSYEQYF | TGCGCCAGCACCGATCCTGCGGGAAACAGCTACGAGCAGTACTTC
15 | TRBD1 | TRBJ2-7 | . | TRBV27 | CASSPADREYYEQYF | TGTGCCAGCAGCCCGGCGGACAGGGAGTACTACGAGCAGTACTTC
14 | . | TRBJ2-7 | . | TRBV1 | CTSSTTGATYEQYF | TGCACCAGCAGCACTACAGGCGCTACCTACGAGCAGTACTTC
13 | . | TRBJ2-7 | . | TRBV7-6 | CASSSGQTYEQYF | TGTGCCAGCAGCTCCGGACAGACCTACGAGCAGTACTTC
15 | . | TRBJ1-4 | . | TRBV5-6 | CASTEQGGQSEKLFF | TGTGCCAGCACCGAGCAGGGCGGCCAAAGTGAAAAACTGTTTTTT
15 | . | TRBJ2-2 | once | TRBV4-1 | CASSQGSLANGELFF | TGCGCCAGCAGCCAAGGGTCCCTAGCGAACGGGGAGCTGTTTTTT
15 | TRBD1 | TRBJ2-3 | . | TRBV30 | CAWSVPGGAGDTQYF | TGTGCCTGGAGTGTACCAGGGGGAGCTGGGGATACGCAGTATTTT
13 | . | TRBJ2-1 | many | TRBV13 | CASSASPAVEQFF | TGTGCCAGCAGCGCCTCTCCGGCGGTTGAGCAGTTCTTC
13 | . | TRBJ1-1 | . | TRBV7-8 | CASSSRGGTEAFF | TGTGCCAGCAGCTCAAGGGGGGGGACTGAAGCTTTCTTT
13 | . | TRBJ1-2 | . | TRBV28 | CASIPRANYGYTF | TGTGCCAGCATTCCCAGGGCCAACTATGGCTACACCTTC
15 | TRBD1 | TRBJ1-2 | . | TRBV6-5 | CASSYTFDRDYGYTF | TGTGCCAGCAGTTACACCTTCGACAGGGACTATGGCTACACCTTC
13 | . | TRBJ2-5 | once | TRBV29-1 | CSGLIQGQETQYF | TGCAGCGGACTCATACAGGGCCAAGAGACCCAGTACTTC
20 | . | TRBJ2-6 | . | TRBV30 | CAWSLPSFRTGEDGANVLTF | TGTGCCTGGAGCCTACCCTCCTTTAGAACAGGGGAGGATGGGGCCAACGTCCTGACTTTC
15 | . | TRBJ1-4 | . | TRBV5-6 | CASSLWAATNEKLFF | TGTGCCAGCAGCTTATGGGCCGCAACTAATGAAAAACTGTTTTTT
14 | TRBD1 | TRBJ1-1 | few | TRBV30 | CAWTWTGANTEAFF | TGTGCCTGGACCTGGACAGGGGCGAACACTGAAGCTTTCTTT
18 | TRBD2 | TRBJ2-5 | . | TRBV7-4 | CASSFPLPSGGNQETQYF | TGTGCCAGCAGCTTCCCTTTACCTAGCGGGGGAAACCAAGAGACCCAGTACTTC
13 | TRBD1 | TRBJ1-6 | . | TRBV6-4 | CASRDRGNSPLHF | TGTGCCAGCAGGGACAGGGGCAATTCACCCCTCCACTTT
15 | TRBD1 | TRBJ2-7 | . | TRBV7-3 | CASSPGTGAYDEQYF | TGTGCCAGCAGCCCGGGGACAGGGGCTTACGACGAGCAGTACTTC
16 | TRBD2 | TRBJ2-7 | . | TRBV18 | CASSPLSGTSGNEQYF | TGTGCCAGCTCACCACTATCCGGGACTAGCGGGAACGAGCAGTACTTC
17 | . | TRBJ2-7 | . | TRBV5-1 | CASSPVGSQMLIYEQYF | TGCGCCAGCAGCCCCGTGGGTAGCCAAATGCTTATCTACGAGCAGTACTTC
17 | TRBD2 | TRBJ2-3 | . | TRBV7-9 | CASSAEFSGRRTDTQYF | TGTGCCAGCAGTGCAGAGTTTAGCGGGAGACGTACAGATACGCAGTATTTT
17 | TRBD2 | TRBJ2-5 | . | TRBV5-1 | CASSLSSGRAGSGTQYF | TGCGCCAGCAGCTTGTCAAGCGGGAGGGCCGGGAGTGGGACCCAGTACTTC
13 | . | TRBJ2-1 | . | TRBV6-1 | CASTGLSYNEQFF | TGTGCCAGCACGGGACTTTCCTACAATGAGCAGTTCTTC
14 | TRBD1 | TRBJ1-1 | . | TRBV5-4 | CASSSGQGVTEAFF | TGTGCCAGCTCATCGGGACAGGGCGTCACTGAAGCTTTCTTT
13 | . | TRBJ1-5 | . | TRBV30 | CAWSVQRGGPQHF | TGTGCCTGGAGTGTACAGCGGGGGGGGCCCCAGCATTTT
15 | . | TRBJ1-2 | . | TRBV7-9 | CASSSGTQTNYGYTF | TGTGCCAGCAGCTCAGGGACACAAACAAACTATGGCTACACCTTC
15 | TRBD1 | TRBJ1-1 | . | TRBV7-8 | CASSIPTGGVAEAFF | TGTGCCAGCAGCATACCTACAGGGGGAGTGGCTGAAGCTTTCTTT